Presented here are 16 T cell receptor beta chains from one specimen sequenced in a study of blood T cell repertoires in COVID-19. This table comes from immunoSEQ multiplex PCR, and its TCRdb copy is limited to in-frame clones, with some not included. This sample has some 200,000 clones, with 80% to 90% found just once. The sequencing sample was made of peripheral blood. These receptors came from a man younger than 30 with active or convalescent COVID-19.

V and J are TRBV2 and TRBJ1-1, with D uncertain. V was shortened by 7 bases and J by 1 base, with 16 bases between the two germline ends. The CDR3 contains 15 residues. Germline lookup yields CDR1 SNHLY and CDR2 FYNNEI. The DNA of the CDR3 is TGTGCCAGCATCTCACGGGTAGCTTCGAACACTGAAGCTTTCTTT. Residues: CASISRVASNTEAFF.

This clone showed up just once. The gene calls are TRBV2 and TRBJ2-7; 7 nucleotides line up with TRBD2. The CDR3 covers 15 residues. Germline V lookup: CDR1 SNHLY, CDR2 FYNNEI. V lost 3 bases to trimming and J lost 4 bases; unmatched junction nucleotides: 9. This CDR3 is CASSESAGVKYEQYF. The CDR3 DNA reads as TGTGCCAGCAGTGAGTCGGCGGGAGTTAAATACGAGCAGTACTTC. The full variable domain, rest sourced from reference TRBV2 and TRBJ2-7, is EPEVTQTPSHQVTQMGQEVILRCVPISNHLYFYWYRQILGQKVEFLVSFYNNEISEKSEIFDDQFSVERPDGSNFTLKIRSTKLEDSAMYFCASSESAGVKYEQYFGPGTRLTVT.

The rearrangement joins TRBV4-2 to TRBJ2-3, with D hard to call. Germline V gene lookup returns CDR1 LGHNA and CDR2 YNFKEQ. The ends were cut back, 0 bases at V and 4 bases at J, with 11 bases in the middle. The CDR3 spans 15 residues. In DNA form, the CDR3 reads TGTGCCAGCAGCCAAGAAACAGCTAACGCAGATACGCAGTATTTT. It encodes CASSQETANADTQYF.

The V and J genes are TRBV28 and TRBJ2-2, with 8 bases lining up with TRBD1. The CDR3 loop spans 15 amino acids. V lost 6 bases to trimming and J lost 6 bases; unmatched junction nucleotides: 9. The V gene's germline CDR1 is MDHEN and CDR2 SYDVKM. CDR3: CASSPQDRAAGELFF. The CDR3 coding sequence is TGTGCCAGCAGCCCTCAGGACAGGGCCGCCGGGGAGCTGTTTTTT.

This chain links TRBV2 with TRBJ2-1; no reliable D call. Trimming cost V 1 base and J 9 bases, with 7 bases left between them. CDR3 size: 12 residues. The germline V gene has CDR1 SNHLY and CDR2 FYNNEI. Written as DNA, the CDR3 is TGTGCCAGCAGTGAAGGTTTCCTTGAGCAGTTCTTC. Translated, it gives CASSEGFLEQFF.

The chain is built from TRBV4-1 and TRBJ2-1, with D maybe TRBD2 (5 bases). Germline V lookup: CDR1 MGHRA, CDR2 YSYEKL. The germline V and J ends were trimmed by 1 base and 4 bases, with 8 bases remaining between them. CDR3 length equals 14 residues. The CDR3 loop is CASSQGGGYNEQFF. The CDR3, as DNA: TGCGCCAGCAGCCAAGGTGGAGGTTACAATGAGCAGTTCTTC.

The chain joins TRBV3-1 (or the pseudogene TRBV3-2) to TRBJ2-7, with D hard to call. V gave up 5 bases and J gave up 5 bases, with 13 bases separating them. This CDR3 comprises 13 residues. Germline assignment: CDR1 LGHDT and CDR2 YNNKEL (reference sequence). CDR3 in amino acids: CASSLTDSDEQYF. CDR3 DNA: TGTGCCAGCAGCTTGACTGATTCCGACGAGCAGTACTTC.

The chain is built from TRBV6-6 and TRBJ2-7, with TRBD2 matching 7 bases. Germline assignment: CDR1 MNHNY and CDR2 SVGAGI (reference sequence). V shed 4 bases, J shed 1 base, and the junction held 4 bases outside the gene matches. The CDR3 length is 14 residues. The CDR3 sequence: CASSSSGLSYEQYF. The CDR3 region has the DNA TGTGCCAGCAGTTCATCGGGACTATCCTACGAGCAGTACTTC.

The CDR3 region is CASSQDIKALRERNTIYF. The CDR3 nucleotides read TGTGCCAGCAGCCAAGATATAAAGGCCTTGCGGGAGAGAAACACCATATATTTT. V usage is TRBV3-1 (or the pseudogene TRBV3-2) and J usage is TRBJ1-3; D unclear. CDR1 and CDR2 (germline): LGHDT, YNNKEL (reference sequence). V gave up 0 bases and J gave up 5 bases, with 20 bases separating them. CDR3 length equals 18 residues.

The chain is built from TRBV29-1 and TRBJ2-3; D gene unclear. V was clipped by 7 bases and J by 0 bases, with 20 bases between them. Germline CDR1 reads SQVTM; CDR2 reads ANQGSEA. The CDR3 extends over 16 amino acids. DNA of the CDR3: TGCAGCGCCGGTGGAGTCGGGTTCCAAAGCACAGATACGCAGTATTTT. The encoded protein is CSAGGVGFQSTDTQYF.

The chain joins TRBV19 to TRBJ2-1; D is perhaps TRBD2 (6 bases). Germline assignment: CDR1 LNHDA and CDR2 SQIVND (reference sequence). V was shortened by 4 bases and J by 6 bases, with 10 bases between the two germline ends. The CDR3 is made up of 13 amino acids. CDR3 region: CASSTLASNEQFF. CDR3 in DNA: TGTGCCAGTAGTACCCTAGCGTCCAATGAGCAGTTCTTC.

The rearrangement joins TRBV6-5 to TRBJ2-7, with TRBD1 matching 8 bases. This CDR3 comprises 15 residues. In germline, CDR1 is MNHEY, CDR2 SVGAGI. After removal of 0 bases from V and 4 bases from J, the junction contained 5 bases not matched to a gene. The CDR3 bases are TGTGCCAGCAGTTACTCCACAGGGGGAGCGTACGAGCAGTACTTC. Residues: CASSYSTGGAYEQYF.

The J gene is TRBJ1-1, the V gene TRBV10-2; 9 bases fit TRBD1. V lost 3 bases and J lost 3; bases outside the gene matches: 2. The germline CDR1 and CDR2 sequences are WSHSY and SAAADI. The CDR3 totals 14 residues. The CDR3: CASSERTGDTEAFF. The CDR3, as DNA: TGCGCCAGCAGTGAAAGGACAGGGGACACTGAAGCTTTCTTT.

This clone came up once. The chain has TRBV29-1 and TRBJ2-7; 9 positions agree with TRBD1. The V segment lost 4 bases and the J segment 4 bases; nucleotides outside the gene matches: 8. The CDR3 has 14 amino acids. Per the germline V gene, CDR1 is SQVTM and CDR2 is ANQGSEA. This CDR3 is CSVALGQGYYEQYF. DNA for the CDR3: TGCAGCGTTGCGCTCGGACAGGGGTATTACGAGCAGTACTTC.

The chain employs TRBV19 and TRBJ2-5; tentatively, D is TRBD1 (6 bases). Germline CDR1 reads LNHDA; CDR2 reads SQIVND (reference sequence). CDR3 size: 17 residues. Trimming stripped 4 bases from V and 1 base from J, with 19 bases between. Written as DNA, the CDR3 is TGTGCCAGTAGTAGAGGCCCGAATCAGGGGACCCAAGAGACCCAGTACTTC. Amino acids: CASSRGPNQGTQETQYF.

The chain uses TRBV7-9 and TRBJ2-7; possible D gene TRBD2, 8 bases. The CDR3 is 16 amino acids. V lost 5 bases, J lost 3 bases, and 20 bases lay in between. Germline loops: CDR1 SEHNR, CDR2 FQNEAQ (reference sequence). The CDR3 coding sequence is TGTGCCAGCAGCCCGTCGGGAGGGGGCTGGAACTACGAGCAGTACTTC. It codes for CASSPSGGGWNYEQYF.